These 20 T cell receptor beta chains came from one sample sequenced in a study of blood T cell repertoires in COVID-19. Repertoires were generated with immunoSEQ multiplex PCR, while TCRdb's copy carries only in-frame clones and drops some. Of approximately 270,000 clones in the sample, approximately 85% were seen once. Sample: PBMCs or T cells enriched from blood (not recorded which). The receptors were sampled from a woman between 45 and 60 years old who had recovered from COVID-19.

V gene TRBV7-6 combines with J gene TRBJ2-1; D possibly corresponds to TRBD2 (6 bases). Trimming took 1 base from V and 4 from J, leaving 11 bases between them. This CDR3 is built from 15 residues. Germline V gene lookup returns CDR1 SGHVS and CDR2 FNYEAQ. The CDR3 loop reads CASSLVWDSYNEQFF. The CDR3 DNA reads TGTGCCAGCAGCTTAGTTTGGGACTCATACAATGAGCAGTTCTTC.

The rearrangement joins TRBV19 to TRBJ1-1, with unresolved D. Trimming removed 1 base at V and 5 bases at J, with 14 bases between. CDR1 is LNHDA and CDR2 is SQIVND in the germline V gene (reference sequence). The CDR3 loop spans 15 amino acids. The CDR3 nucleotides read TGTGCCAGTAGTATAGCGGGCATTGGGGAGACTGAAGCTTTCTTT. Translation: CASSIAGIGETEAFF.

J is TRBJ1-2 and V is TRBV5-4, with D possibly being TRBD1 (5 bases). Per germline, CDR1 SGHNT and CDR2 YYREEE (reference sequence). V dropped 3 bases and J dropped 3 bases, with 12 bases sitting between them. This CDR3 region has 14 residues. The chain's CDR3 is CASSSVQDHYGYTF. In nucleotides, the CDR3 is TGTGCCAGCAGCTCGGTACAGGACCACTATGGCTACACCTTC.

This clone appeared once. CDR3 nucleotides: TGTGCCATCAGTCTCCGGGACAAACGCCGTATTTACACAGATACGCAGTATTTT. Amino acids: CAISLRDKRRIYTDTQYF. The chain combines TRBV10-3 with TRBJ2-3, with TRBD1 as a possible D gene (6 bases). CDR3 size: 18 residues. The V end lost 5 bases, the J end lost 2 bases, and 23 bases lay between the germline ends. CDR1 ENHRY and CDR2 SYGVKD come from the germline V gene.

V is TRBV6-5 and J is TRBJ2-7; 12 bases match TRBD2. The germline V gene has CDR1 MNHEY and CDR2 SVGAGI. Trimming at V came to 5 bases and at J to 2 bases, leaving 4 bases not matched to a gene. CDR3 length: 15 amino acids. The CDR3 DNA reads TGTGCCAGCAGTCCGGGACTAGCGGGTACCTACGAGCAGTACTTC. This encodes CASSPGLAGTYEQYF.

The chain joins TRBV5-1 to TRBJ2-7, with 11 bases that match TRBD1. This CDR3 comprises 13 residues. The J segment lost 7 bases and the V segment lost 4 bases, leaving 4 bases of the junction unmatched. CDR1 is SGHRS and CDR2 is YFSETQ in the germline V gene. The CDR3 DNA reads TGCGCCAGCAGCCAAGGGACAGGGGGGGAGCAGTACTTC. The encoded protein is CASSQGTGGEQYF. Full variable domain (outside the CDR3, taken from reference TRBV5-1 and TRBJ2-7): KAGVTQTPRYLIKTRGQQVTLSCSPISGHRSVSWYQQTPGQGLQFLFEYFSETQRNKGNFPGRFSGRQFSNSRSEMNVSTLELGDSALYLCASSQGTGGEQYFGPGTRLTVT.

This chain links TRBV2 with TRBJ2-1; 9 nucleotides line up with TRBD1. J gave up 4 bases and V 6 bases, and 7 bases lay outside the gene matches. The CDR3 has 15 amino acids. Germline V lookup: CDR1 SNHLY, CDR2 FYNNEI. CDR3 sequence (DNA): TGTGCCAGCAGGATTGACAGGGGGACATACAATGAGCAGTTCTTC. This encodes CASRIDRGTYNEQFF.

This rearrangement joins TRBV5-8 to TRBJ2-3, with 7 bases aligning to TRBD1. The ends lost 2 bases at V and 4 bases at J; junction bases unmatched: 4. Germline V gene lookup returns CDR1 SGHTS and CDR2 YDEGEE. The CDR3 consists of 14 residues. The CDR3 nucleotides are TGTGCCAGCAGCTTTCGGGACAGAGCAGATACGCAGTATTTT. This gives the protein CASSFRDRADTQYF.

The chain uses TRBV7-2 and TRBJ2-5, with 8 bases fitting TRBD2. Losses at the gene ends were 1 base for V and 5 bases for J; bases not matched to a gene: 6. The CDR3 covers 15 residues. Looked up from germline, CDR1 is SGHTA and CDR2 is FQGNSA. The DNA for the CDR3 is TGTGCCAGCAGCTTAGGAGCGGGAGCCCATGAGACCCAGTACTTC. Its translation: CASSLGAGAHETQYF.

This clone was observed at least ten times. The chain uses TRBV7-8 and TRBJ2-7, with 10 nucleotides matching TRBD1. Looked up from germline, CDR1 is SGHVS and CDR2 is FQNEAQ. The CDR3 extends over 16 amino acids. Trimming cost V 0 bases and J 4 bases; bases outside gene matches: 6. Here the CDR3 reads CASSLAPGQGLYEQYF. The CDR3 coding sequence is TGTGCCAGCAGCTTAGCGCCGGGACAGGGGTTGTACGAGCAGTACTTC. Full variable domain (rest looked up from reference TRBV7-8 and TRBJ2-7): GAGVSQSPRYKVAKRGQDVALRCDPISGHVSLFWYQQALGQGPEFLTYFQNEAQLDKSGLPSDRFFAERPEGSVSTLKIQRTQQEDSAVYLCASSLAPGQGLYEQYFGPGTRLTVT.

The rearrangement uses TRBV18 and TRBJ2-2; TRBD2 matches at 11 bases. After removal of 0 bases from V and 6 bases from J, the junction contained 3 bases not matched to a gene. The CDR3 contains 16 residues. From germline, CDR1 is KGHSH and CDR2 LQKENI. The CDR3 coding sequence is TGTGCCAGCTCACCACCGGCGACTAGCGGGGCCGGGGAGCTGTTTTTT. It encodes CASSPPATSGAGELFF.

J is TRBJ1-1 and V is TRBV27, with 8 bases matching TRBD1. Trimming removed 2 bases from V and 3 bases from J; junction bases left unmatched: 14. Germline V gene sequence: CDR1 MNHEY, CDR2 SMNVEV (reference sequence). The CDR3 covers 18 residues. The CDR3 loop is CASSLVVRQGMPHTEAFF. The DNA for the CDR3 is TGTGCCAGCAGTTTAGTTGTCAGACAGGGGATGCCGCACACTGAAGCTTTCTTT.

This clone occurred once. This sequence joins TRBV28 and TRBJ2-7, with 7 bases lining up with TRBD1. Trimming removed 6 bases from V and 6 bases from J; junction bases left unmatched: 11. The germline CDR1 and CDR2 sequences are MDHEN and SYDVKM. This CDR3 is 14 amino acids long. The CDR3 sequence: CASSLRYRGGEQYF. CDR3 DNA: TGTGCCAGCAGCCTAAGGTACAGGGGCGGCGAGCAGTACTTC.

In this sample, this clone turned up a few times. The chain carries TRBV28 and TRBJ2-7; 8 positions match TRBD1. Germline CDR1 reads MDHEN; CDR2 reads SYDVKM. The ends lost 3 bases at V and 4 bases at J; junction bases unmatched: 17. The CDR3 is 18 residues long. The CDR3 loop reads CASSFFRDRTSRRYEQYF. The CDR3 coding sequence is TGTGCCAGCAGTTTTTTCCGGGACAGGACATCACGGAGATACGAGCAGTACTTC.

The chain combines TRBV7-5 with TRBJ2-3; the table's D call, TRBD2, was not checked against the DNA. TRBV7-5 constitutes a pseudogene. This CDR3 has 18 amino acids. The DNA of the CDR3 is TGTGCCAGAAGCTTAAGCCTAGCGGTCGAGAGGGGCACAGATACGCAGTATTTT. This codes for CARSLSLAVERGTDTQYF.

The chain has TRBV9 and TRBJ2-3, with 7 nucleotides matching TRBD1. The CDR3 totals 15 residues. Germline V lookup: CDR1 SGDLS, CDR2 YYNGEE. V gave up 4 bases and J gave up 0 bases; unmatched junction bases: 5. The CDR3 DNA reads TGTGCCAGCAGCCCCCGGACAGGAAGCACAGATACGCAGTATTTT. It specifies CASSPRTGSTDTQYF.

The chain's CDR3 is CARAPLAGGPLANF. CDR3 nucleotide sequence: TGTGCCCGTGCCCCCCTAGCGGGAGGGCCCCTCGCGAATTTT. The genes are TRBV12-1 and TRBJ2-3; the DNA was not compared with TRBD2, the D call given in the table. TRBV12-1 is termed a pseudogene. CDR3 length: 14 amino acids.

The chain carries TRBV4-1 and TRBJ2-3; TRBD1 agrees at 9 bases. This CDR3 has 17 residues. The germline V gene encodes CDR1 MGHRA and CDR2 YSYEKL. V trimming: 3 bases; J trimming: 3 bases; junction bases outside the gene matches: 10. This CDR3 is CASSQTLDRGETDTQYF. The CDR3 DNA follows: TGCGCCAGCAGCCAGACTCTCGACAGGGGGGAGACAGATACGCAGTATTTT.

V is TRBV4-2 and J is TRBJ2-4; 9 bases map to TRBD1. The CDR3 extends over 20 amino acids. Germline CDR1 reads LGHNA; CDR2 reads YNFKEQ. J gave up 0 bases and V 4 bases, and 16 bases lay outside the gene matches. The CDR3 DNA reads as TGTGCCAGCAGCCCAGTCGGGACAGGGCTGTTACCGCTAGCCAAAAACATTCAGTACTTC. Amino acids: CASSPVGTGLLPLAKNIQYF.

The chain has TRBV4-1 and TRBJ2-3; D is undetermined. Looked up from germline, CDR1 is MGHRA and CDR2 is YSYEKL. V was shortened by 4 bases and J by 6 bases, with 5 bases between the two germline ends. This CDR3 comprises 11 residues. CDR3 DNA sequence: TGCGCCAGCAGCCGAGCGGATACGCAGTATTTT. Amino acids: CASSRADTQYF.